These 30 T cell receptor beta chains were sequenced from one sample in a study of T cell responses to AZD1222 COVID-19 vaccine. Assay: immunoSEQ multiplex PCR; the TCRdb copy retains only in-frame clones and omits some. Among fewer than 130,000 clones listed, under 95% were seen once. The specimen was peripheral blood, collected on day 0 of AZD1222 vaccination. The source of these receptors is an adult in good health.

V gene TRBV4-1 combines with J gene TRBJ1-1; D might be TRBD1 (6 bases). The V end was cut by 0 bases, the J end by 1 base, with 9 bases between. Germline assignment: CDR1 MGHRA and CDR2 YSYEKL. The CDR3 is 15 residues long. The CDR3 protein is CASSQDDRPNTEAFF. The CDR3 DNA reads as TGCGCCAGCAGCCAAGACGACAGGCCGAACACTGAAGCTTTCTTT.

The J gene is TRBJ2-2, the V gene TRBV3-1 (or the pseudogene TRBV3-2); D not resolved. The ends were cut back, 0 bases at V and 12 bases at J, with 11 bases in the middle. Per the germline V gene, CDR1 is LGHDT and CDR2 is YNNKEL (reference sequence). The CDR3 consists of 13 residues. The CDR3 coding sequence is TGTGCCAGCAGCCAAGACCCCGGGCGTCAGCTGTTTTTT. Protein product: CASSQDPGRQLFF.

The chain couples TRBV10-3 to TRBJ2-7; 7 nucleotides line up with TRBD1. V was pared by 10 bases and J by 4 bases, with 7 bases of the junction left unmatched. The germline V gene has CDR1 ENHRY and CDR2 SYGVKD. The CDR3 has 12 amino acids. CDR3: CATSGTVYEQYF. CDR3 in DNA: TGTGCCACTTCCGGGACAGTGTACGAGCAGTACTTC.

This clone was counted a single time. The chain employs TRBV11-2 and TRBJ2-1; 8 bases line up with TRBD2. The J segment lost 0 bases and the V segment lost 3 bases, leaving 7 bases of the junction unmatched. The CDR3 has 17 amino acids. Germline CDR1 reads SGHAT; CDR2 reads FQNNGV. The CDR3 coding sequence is TGTGCCAGCAGCTTCCTTAGCGGGGCGAGCTCCTACAATGAGCAGTTCTTC. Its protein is CASSFLSGASSYNEQFF.

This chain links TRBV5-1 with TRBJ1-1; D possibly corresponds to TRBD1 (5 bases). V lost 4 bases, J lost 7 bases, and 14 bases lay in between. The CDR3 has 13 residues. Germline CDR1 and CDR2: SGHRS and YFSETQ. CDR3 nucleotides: TGCGCCAGCAGCGGAGGGGCGGGGTATGAAGCTTTCTTT. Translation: CASSGGAGYEAFF. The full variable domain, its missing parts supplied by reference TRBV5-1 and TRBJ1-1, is KAGVTQTPRYLIKTRGQQVTLSCSPISGHRSVSWYQQTPGQGLQFLFEYFSETQRNKGNFPGRFSGRQFSNSRSEMNVSTLELGDSALYLCASSGGAGYEAFFGQGTRLTVV.

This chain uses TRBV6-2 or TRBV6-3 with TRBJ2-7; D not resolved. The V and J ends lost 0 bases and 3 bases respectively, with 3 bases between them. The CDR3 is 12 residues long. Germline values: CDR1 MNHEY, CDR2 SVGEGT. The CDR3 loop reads CASSYSDYEQYF. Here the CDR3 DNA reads TGTGCCAGCAGTTACTCAGACTACGAGCAGTACTTC.

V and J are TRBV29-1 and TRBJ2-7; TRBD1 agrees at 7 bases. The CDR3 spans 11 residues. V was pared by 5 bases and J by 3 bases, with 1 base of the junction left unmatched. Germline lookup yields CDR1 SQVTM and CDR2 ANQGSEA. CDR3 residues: CSVRDSYEQYF. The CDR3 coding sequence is TGCAGCGTTAGGGACAGCTACGAGCAGTACTTC.

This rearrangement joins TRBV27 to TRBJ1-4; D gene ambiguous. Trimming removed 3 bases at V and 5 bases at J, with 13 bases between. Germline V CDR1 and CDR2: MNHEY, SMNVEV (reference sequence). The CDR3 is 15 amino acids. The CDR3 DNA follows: TGTGCCAGCAGTTTTTCTATTGGCGGGAATGAAAAACTGTTTTTT. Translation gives CASSFSIGGNEKLFF.

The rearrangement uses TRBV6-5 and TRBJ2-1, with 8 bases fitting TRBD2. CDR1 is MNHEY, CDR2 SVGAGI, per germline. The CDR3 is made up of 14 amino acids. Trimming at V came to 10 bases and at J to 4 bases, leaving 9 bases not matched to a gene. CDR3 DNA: TGTGCCAACAAATTAGCGGGACAATACAATGAGCAGTTCTTC. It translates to CANKLAGQYNEQFF.

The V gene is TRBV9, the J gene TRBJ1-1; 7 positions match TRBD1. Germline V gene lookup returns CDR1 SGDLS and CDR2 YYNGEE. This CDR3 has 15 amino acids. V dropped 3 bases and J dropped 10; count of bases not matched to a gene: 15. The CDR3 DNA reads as TGTGCCAGCAGCGCGGGGACAGATTTTCATAAGGGAGCTTTCTTT. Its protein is CASSAGTDFHKGAFF.

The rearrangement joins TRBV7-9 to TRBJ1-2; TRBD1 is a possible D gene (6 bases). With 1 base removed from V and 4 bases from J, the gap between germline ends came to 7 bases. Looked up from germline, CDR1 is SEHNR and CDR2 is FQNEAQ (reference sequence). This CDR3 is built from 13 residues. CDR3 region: CASSLGQVYGYTF. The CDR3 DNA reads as TGTGCCAGCAGCTTAGGACAGGTCTATGGCTACACCTTC.

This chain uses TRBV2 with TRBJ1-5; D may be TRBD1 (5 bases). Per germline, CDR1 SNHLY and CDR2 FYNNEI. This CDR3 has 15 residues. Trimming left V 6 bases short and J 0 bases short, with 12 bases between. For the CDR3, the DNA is TGTGCCAGCAGCGCGGGACCAAATAGCAATCAGCCCCAGCATTTT. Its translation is CASSAGPNSNQPQHF.

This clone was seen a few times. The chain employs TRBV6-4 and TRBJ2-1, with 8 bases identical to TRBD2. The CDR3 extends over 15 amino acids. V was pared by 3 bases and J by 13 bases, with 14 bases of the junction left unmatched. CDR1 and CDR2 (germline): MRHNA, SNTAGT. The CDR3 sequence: CASSDTARRGGTQFF. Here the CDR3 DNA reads TGTGCCAGCAGTGATACCGCCCGACGGGGGGGGACCCAGTTCTTC.

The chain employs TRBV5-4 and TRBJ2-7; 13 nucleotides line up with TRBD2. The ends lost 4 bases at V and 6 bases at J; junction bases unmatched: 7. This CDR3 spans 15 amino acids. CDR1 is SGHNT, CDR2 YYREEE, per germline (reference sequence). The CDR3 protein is CASSQGLAGEAEQYF. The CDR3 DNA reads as TGTGCCAGCAGCCAAGGACTAGCGGGGGAGGCCGAGCAGTACTTC.

CDR3 sequence reads: CSCPGQGYTGELFF. The DNA of the CDR3 is TGCAGCTGCCCGGGACAGGGTTATACCGGGGAGCTGTTTTTT. The chain links TRBV29-1 to TRBJ2-2; 9 bases are a match to TRBD1. CDR3 length: 14 residues. Germline V gives CDR1 SQVTM, CDR2 ANQGSEA. The J segment lost 5 bases and the V segment lost 8 bases, leaving 9 bases of the junction unmatched.

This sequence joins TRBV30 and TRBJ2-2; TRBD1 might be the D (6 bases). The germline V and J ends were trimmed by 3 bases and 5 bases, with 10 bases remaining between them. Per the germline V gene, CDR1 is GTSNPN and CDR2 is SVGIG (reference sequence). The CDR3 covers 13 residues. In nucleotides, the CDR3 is TGTGCCTGGAGAACAGGGTGGACCGGGGAGCTGTTTTTT. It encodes CAWRTGWTGELFF.

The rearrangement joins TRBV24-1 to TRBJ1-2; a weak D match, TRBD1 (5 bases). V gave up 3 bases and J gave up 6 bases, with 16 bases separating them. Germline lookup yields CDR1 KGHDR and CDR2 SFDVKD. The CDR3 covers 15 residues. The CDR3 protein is CATSDPAVAGNGYTF. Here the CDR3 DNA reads TGTGCCACCAGTGATCCTGCGGTGGCAGGGAATGGCTACACCTTC.

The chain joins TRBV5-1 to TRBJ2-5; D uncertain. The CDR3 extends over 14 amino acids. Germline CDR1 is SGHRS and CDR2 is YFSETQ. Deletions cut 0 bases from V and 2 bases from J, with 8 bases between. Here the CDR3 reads CASSLAGRQETQYF. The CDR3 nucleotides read TGCGCCAGCAGCTTGGCCGGCAGGCAAGAGACCCAGTACTTC.

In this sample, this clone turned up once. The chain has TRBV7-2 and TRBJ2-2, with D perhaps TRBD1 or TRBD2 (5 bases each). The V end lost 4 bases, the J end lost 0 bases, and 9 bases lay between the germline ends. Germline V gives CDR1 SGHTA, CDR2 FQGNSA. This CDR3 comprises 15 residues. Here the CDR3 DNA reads TGTGCCAGCAGCTGGGACGGACCGAACACCGGGGAGCTGTTTTTT. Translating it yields CASSWDGPNTGELFF.

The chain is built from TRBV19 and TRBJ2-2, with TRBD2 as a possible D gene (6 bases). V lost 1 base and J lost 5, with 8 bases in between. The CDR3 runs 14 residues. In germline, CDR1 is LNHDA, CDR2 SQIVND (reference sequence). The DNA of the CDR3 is TGTGCCAGTAGTATAGGGAGGGGTACCGGGGAGCTGTTTTTT. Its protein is CASSIGRGTGELFF.

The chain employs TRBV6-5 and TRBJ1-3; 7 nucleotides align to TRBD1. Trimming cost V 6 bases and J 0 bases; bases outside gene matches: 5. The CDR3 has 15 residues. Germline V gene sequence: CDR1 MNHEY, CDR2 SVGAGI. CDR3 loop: CASSTGAYSGNTIYF. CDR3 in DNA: TGTGCCAGCAGCACAGGGGCCTACTCTGGAAACACCATATATTTT.

CDR3 loop: CASSLVGQAGNTIYF. CDR3 nucleotide sequence: TGTGCCAGCAGCTTGGTGGGACAGGCTGGAAACACCATATATTTT. V usage is TRBV5-4 and J usage is TRBJ1-3; 8 bases match TRBD1. Germline V CDR1 and CDR2: SGHNT, YYREEE (reference sequence). J gave up 2 bases and V 0 bases, and 1 base lay outside the gene matches. The length of the CDR3 is 15 residues.

The CDR3: CASSLVGDSGNTIYF. The CDR3 region has the DNA TGTGCCAGCAGCTTAGTTGGTGACTCTGGAAACACCATATATTTT. The V and J genes are TRBV7-2 and TRBJ1-3; D is unclear. The V and J ends lost 1 base and 0 bases respectively, with 7 bases between them. The CDR3 covers 15 residues. From germline, CDR1 is SGHTA and CDR2 FQGNSA.

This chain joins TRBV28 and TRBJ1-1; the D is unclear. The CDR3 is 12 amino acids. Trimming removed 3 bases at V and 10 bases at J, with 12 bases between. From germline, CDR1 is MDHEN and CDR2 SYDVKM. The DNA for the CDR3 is TGTGCCAGCAGTTTGGACCGTCTCAGAGCTTTCTTT. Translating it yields CASSLDRLRAFF.

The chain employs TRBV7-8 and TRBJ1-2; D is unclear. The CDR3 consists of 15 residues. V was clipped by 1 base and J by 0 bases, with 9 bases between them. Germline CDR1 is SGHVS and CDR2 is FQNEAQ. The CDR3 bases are TGTGCCAGCAGCTTAGTACACAACCCTAACTATGGCTACACCTTC. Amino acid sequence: CASSLVHNPNYGYTF. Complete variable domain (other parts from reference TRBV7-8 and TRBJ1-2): GAGVSQSPRYKVAKRGQDVALRCDPISGHVSLFWYQQALGQGPEFLTYFQNEAQLDKSGLPSDRFFAERPEGSVSTLKIQRTQQEDSAVYLCASSLVHNPNYGYTFGSGTRLTVV.

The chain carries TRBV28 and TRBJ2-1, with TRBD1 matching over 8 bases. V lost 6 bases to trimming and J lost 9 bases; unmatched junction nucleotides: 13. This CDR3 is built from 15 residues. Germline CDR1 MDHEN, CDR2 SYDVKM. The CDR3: CASRPQGAGVTEQFF. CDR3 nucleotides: TGTGCCAGCAGACCGCAGGGGGCAGGTGTGACTGAGCAGTTCTTC.

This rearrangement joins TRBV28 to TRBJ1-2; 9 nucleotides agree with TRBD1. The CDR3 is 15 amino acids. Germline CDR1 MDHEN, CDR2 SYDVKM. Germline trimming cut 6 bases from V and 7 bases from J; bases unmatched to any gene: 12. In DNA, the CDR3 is TGTGCCAGCAGGTTGAGGGACAGGGAAGTGGTTGGCTACACCTTC. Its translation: CASRLRDREVVGYTF.

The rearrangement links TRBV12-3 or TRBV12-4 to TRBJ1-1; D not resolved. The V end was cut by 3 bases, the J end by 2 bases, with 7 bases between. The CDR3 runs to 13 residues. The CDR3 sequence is CASSFSENTEAFF. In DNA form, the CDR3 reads TGTGCCAGCAGTTTTTCCGAAAACACTGAAGCTTTCTTT.

CDR3 in amino acids: CSVTQGARGTEAFF. The CDR3 nucleotides are TGCAGCGTTACACAGGGGGCGCGCGGCACTGAAGCTTTCTTT. This sequence joins TRBV29-1 and TRBJ1-1, with 9 nucleotides matching TRBD1. The germline gives CDR1 SQVTM, CDR2 ANQGSEA. CDR3 length equals 14 residues. V was clipped by 5 bases and J by 4 bases; unmatched bases: 8.

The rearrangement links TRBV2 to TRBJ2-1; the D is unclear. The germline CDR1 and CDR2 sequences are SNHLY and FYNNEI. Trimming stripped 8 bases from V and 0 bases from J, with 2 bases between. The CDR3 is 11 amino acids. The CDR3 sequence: CASGSYNEQFF. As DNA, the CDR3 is TGTGCCAGCGGCTCCTACAATGAGCAGTTCTTC. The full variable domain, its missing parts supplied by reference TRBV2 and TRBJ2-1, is EPEVTQTPSHQVTQMGQEVILRCVPISNHLYFYWYRQILGQKVEFLVSFYNNEISEKSEIFDDQFSVERPDGSNFTLKIRSTKLEDSAMYFCASGSYNEQFFGPGTRLTVL.